This TCR beta chain was documented in a study of blood T cell repertoires in COVID-19. Overall study context: T cells, B-cell-depleted T cells, or PBMCs supplied cDNA or gDNA.

This CDR3 is built from 16 residues. CDR1 is SGDLS, CDR2 YYNGEE, per germline. J gave up 2 bases and V 0 bases, and 3 bases lay outside the gene matches. The study assigned cohorts using participant-reported clinical history. TCRdb's table, derived via immunoSEQ multiplex PCR, lists solely in-frame clones and lacks some. The repertoire holds over 120,000 clones, with almost 80% as singletons. Source material: PBMCs or T cells enriched from blood (not recorded which). The chain is built from TRBV9 and TRBJ2-3; 10 bases align to TRBD2. The source of this sequence is a woman aged 50 to 65 who had recovered from COVID-19. The CDR3: CASSVAGLAATDTQYF. In DNA, the CDR3 is TGTGCCAGCAGCGTAGCCGGACTAGCGGCCACAGATACGCAGTATTTT.